A selection of T cell receptor beta chains follows, all from one sample in a study of T cells in Graves' hyperthyroidism and ophthalmopathy. Via MiXCR, TCRdb re-called the multiplex PCR reads, giving one row per CDR3 protein. The sample includes 350,000 to 450,000 distinct CDR3 sequences, more than 12% of them seen just once. The specimen was blood. The receptors come from a man aged 50-59 years with Graves' ophthalmopathy. Both conserved end residues are part of each CDR3. A D gene is named only where the DNA matches it firmly. Not all rows give a size; the values are once, few, many and, for expanded clones, a class.

TRBV11-2	TRBJ1-1	many	.	TGTGCCAGCAGCTCGTTCCATACAACGAACACTGAAGCTTTCTTT	CASSSFHTTNTEAFF
TRBV18	TRBJ1-4	.	TRBD1	TGTGCCAGCTCCCCAGCAAGACAGGGTTTTGAAAAACTGTTTTTT	CASSPARQGFEKLFF
TRBV9	TRBJ1-1	few	TRBD1	TGTGCCAGCAGCCCAGGACAGGCCTCAGAAGCTTTCTTT	CASSPGQASEAFF
TRBV6-2/TRBV6-3	TRBJ2-6	.	TRBD2	TGTGCCAGCAGGAGGACTAGCGTAATCTCTGGGGCCAACGTCCTGACTTTC	CASRRTSVISGANVLTF
TRBV20-1	TRBJ2-5	many	.	TGCAGTGCTAGAAGTCGACAGAACCTAGCTAAGGAGACCCAGTACTTC	CSARSRQNLAKETQYF
TRBV5-1	TRBJ2-3	.	TRBD2	TGCGCCAGCAGCGGCGGACTAGCGGGGGGGGGCACAGATACGCAGTATTTT	CASSGGLAGGGTDTQYF
TRBV6-1	TRBJ2-7	few	TRBD2	TGTGCCAGCAGGACAAGCGGGAATAACGAGCAGTACTTC	CASRTSGNNEQYF
TRBV12-3/TRBV12-4	TRBJ1-2	many	.	TGTGCCAGCAGCCAAAGGGGCAACTATGGCTACACCTTC	CASSQRGNYGYTF
TRBV3-1	TRBJ2-1	few	.	TGTGCCAGCAGCCAAACAGGGATGGTGCCCCCCCTTTGGAATGAGCAGTTCTTC	CASSQTGMVPPLWNEQFF
TRBV29-1	TRBJ2-1	few	TRBD2	TGCAGCGTTGGAGGTCTAGCGGCCTACAATGAGCAGTTCTTC	CSVGGLAAYNEQFF
TRBV18	TRBJ2-2	.	TRBD2	TGTGCCAGCTCGCACAGGGGTCGACTAGCGGCGAACACCGGGGAGCTGTTTTTT	CASSHRGRLAANTGELFF
TRBV6-1	TRBJ2-3	.	TRBD2	TGTGCCAGCATAATCGGCGGGAGTCTGGATACGCAGTATTTT	CASIIGGSLDTQYF
TRBV6-1	TRBJ2-7	.	.	TGTGCCAGCAGGGAAGCCGGGACTCGCTCCTACGAGCAGTACTTC	CASREAGTRSYEQYF
TRBV7-2	TRBJ2-1	many	TRBD2	TGTGCCAGCAGCTTAGCGGGACTAGCGGGAACCAATGAGCAGTTCTTC	CASSLAGLAGTNEQFF
TRBV7-3	TRBJ2-2	.	.	TGTGCCAGCAGTTTGGGGGGTGAGAACACCGGGGGGCTGTTTTTT	CASSLGGENTGGLFF
TRBV11-3	TRBJ1-3	many	.	TGTGCCAGCAGCCCCCTATCGTGGGACACCATATATTTT	CASSPLSWDTIYF
TRBV3-1	TRBJ1-1	many	.	TGTGCCAGCAAAAAACGGGGGGTTACTGAAGCTTTCTTT	CASKKRGVTEAFF
TRBV15	TRBJ2-1	.	.	TGTGCCACCAGCAGAGATAGGACCGACAATGAGCAGTTCTTC	CATSRDRTDNEQFF
TRBV11-1	TRBJ1-4	many	.	TGTGCCAGCAGTAGGACCGGGGCTTCAAATGAAAAACTGTTTTTT	CASSRTGASNEKLFF
TRBV7-3	TRBJ2-5	many	TRBD2	TGTGCCAGCAGCCCTAGCGGGGTAGCGGGGCAAGAGACCCAGTACTTC	CASSPSGVAGQETQYF
TRBV4-1	TRBJ2-5	.	.	TGCGCCAGCAGGCAAGATTGGGCAACCGGGATTAGAGGGGAGACCCAGTACTTC	CASRQDWATGIRGETQYF
TRBV12-3/TRBV12-4	TRBJ2-2	.	TRBD2	TGTGCCAGCAGTTTCCAGCGGGAGGCCGGGGAGCTGTTTTTT	CASSFQREAGELFF
TRBV5-1	TRBJ2-5	many	.	TGCGCCAGCAGCTTGGGCGATTACCAAGAGACCCAGTACTTC	CASSLGDYQETQYF
TRBV5-1	TRBJ2-3	.	TRBD1	TGCGCCAGCACGAATCGGGACAGACTGTCTGAAGATACGCAGTATTTT	CASTNRDRLSEDTQYF
TRBV30	TRBJ2-6	few	.	TGTGCCTCCCGGTTTAAGTCTGGGGCCAACGTCCTGACTTTC	CASRFKSGANVLTF
TRBV29-1	TRBJ1-1	many	.	TGCAGCGTTGAAAGGGGCGTTTCTGAAGCTTTCTTT	CSVERGVSEAFF
TRBV6-2/TRBV6-3	TRBJ2-7	few	.	TGTGCCAGCAGTTTTAATGTCGCGGGAATACCCTACGAGCAGTACTTC	CASSFNVAGIPYEQYF
TRBV29-1	TRBJ1-2	few	TRBD1	TGCAGCGTGCGGACAGGGGGTGGCTACACCTTC	CSVRTGGGYTF
TRBV5-6	TRBJ2-1	.	.	TGTGCCAGCAGCTTTGGGACTCCCAATGAGCAGTTCTTC	CASSFGTPNEQFF
TRBV3-1	TRBJ2-5	many	.	TGTGCCAGCAGCCAAGATCAAGGGGGGCAACTGGAGACCCAGTACTTC	CASSQDQGGQLETQYF
TRBV6-1	TRBJ2-3	.	TRBD2	TGTGCCAGCAGGGATGGACTAGCGGGAGTGAGAGATACGCAGTATTTT	CASRDGLAGVRDTQYF
TRBV9	TRBJ1-3	.	TRBD1	TGTGCCAGCAGCCTCCGGACAGGGAATATGGGGGGCCGTGGAAACACCATATATTTT	CASSLRTGNMGGRGNTIYF
TRBV27	TRBJ2-7	.	TRBD1	TGTGCCAGCAGTACAGGACAGGGGGCCTTGGTTGGTGAGCAGTACTTC	CASSTGQGALVGEQYF
TRBV28	TRBJ2-1	few	.	TGTGCCAGCAGTATCCGACGATTGCAGTTCTTC	CASSIRRLQFF
TRBV29-1	TRBJ1-4	.	.	TGCAGCGCAGACGGGGGTGGTGAAAAACTGTTTTTT	CSADGGGEKLFF
TRBV19	TRBJ2-1	.	TRBD1	TGTGCCAGTAGTCCGTTGACAGGGGCCCTCACGCATGAGCAGTTCTTC	CASSPLTGALTHEQFF
TRBV4-1	TRBJ2-1	.	.	TGCGCCAGCAGCCGCCAGGAACAAAACAATGAGCAGTTCTTC	CASSRQEQNNEQFF
TRBV6-1	TRBJ1-1	.	TRBD1	TGTGCCAGCAGAACACAGGGGTTCACTGAAGCTTTCTTT	CASRTQGFTEAFF
TRBV19	TRBJ2-2	few	.	TGTGCCAGCGTCCTCACCGGGGAGCTGTTTTTT	CASVLTGELFF
TRBV10-3	TRBJ1-1	many	.	TGTGCCATCAGTCGGGGGCAGGAAGAAACTGAAGCTTTCTTT	CAISRGQEETEAFF
TRBV30	TRBJ1-3	many	.	TGTGCCTGGACAGGGACTGTCTCTGGAAACACCATATATTTT	CAWTGTVSGNTIYF
TRBV3-1	TRBJ1-1	many	.	TGTGCCAGCAGCCAAGAGCCAGGGTTGGGGAACACTGAAGCTTTCTTT	CASSQEPGLGNTEAFF
TRBV19	TRBJ1-5	.	TRBD1	TGTGCCAGTAGTATTAGGACAGGGGCCAATCAGCCCCAGCATTTT	CASSIRTGANQPQHF
TRBV18	TRBJ2-1	many	.	TGTGCCAGCTCACCCCGAGGGGATTCTAGGCAGTTCTTC	CASSPRGDSRQFF
TRBV10-1	TRBJ2-7	.	.	TGCGCCAGCAGTGAGTCTCGCGGATCGCGGCCGATAGACGAGCAGTACTTC	CASSESRGSRPIDEQYF
TRBV12-3/TRBV12-4	TRBJ2-3	many	.	TGTGCCAGCAGTTTTGGGGCCAAGGGAGATACGCAGTATTTT	CASSFGAKGDTQYF
TRBV19	TRBJ2-3	.	TRBD2	TGTGCCAGTAGTATGGAAAGGACTAGCGGGGATACGCAGTATTTT	CASSMERTSGDTQYF
TRBV20-1	TRBJ2-7	many	.	TGCAGTGCTAGAGATATGAGGGGCAGCGACTACGAGCAGTACTTC	CSARDMRGSDYEQYF
TRBV20-1	TRBJ2-3	few	.	TGCAGTGCTAGATCGTCCAGGGCAGATACGCAGTATTTT	CSARSSRADTQYF
TRBV11-3	TRBJ2-2	many	.	TGTGCCAGCAGCTCGAGGAGCACCGGGGAGCTGTTTTTT	CASSSRSTGELFF
TRBV6-2/TRBV6-3	TRBJ2-1	few	.	TGTGCCAGCAGACAAAACAATGAGCAGTTCTTC	CASRQNNEQFF
TRBV7-2	TRBJ1-6	many	TRBD1	TGTGCCAGCAGCCGGACAGGGAGAAATTCACCCCTCCACTTT	CASSRTGRNSPLHF
TRBV12-3/TRBV12-4	TRBJ1-2	many	.	TGTGCCAGCAGTACCTTTCTAAGAGTGGACTATGGCTACACCTTC	CASSTFLRVDYGYTF
TRBV12-3/TRBV12-4	TRBJ2-5	many	TRBD2	TGTGCCAGCACAGCGGGGTCGGAGACCCAGTACTTC	CASTAGSETQYF
TRBV2	TRBJ2-5	many	.	TGTGCCAGCAGGGTGGGGGAGACCCAGTACTTC	CASRVGETQYF